This record concerns one T cell receptor beta chain sequence. Antigen unknown. The record originates from a study of vaccination effects on CD4 cells after COVID-19. Overall study context: Sampling occurred a median 72 days post second dose, range 14 to 241.

Profiled with immunoSEQ multiplex PCR; TCRdb holds only in-frame clones, not every one. The sample includes about 46,000 clones, nearly 75% of them seen just once. In the ViraFEST assay, antigen-specific CD4+ clonotypes were identified by expansion after peptide-pool stimulation. Culture lasted about 11 days before CD4+ T cell isolation. Every participant took two doses of the BNT162b2 or mRNA-1273 vaccine. Nucleocapsid antibody tests were negative, and the vaccine recipients had no prior SARS-CoV-2 infection. Two million PBMC per well were cultured with 10 IU/ml IL-2 and 7.5 to 10 ug/ml peptides. Researchers swapped half the medium for IL-2 medium on both days 3 and 7. This CDR3 has 16 amino acids. CDR1 is MDHEN, CDR2 SYDVKM, per germline. J was trimmed by 4 bases and V by 6 bases; bases with no gene match: 14.

The TCR sequence derives from a human donor who received a COVID-19 vaccine. The material sequenced was CD4+ T cells from PBMCs cultured with HCoV-OC43 spike peptides, taken after COVID-19 vaccination. Stated subset: HCoV-OC43 spike overlapping peptide pool stimulation. This chain joins TRBV28 and TRBJ2-7, with 8 nucleotides matching TRBD2. CDR3 DNA sequence: TGTGCCAGCAGGGGAGGTAGCGGGGTAGTTCAGTACGAGCAGTACTTC. Its protein is CASRGGSGVVQYEQYF.